This T cell receptor (beta chain) was identified in a study of control samples from healthy donors and cancer patients. Germline-derived CDR1 and CDR2 are SGHAT and FQNNGV. Trimming stripped 7 bases from V and 1 base from J, with 7 bases between. The CDR3 runs to 13 residues. The table came from immunoSEQ multiplex PCR; TCRdb's copy has only in-frame clones and leaves some out. The sample shows roughly 400,000 clones, about nine tenths of them seen only once. This clone was counted a single time. Sequences were obtained from PBMCs. The chain uses TRBV11-2 and TRBJ2-2; unclear D gene. The TCR comes from a man aged 35 to 55 with head and neck cancer. The CDR3 reads CASNPGNTGELFF. In DNA, the CDR3 is TGTGCCAGCAACCCAGGGAACACCGGGGAGCTGTTTTTT.